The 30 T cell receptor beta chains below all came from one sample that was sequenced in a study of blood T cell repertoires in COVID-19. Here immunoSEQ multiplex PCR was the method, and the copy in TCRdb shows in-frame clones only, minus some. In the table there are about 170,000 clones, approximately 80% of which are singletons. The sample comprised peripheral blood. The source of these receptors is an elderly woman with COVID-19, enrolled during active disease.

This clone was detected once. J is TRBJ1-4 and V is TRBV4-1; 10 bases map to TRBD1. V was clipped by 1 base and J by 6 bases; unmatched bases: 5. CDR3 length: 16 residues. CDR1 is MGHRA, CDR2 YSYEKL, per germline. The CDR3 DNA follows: TGCGCCAGCAGCCAAGTAAGACAGGGGGCGGATGAAAAACTGTTTTTT. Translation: CASSQVRQGADEKLFF.

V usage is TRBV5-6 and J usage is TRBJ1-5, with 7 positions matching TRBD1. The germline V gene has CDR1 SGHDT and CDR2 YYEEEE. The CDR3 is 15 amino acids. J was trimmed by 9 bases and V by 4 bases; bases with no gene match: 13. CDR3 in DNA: TGTGCCAGCAGCGGGACAGAGAACCGGGGCGGGCCCCAGCATTTT. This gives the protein CASSGTENRGGPQHF.

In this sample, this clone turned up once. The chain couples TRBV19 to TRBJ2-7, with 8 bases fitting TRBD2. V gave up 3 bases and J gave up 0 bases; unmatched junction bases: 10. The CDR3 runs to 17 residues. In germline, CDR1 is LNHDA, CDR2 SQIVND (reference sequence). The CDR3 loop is CASSISEVGRASYEQYF. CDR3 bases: TGTGCCAGTAGTATCTCCGAGGTCGGGAGGGCCTCCTACGAGCAGTACTTC.

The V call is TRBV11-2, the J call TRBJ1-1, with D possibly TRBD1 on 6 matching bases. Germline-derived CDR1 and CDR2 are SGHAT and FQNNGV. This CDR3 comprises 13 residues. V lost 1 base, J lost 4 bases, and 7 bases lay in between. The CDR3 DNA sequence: TGTGCCAGCAGCTTAGTAGGGGGCACTGAAGCTTTCTTT. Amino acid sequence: CASSLVGGTEAFF. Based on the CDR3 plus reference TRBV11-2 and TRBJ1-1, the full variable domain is EAGVAQSPRYKIIEKRQSVAFWCNPISGHATLYWYQQILGQGPKLLIQFQNNGVVDDSQLPKDRFSAERLKGVDSTLKIQPAKLEDSAVYLCASSLVGGTEAFFGQGTRLTVV.

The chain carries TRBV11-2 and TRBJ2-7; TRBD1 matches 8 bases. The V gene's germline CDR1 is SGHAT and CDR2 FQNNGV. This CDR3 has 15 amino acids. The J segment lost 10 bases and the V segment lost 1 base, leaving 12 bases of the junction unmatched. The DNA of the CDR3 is TGTGCCAGCAGCTTAGGGTCGGCAGGGGGCGGGAAACAGTACTTC. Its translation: CASSLGSAGGGKQYF.

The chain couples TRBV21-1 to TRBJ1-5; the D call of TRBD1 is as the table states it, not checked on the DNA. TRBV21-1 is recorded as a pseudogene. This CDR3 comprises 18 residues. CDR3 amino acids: CASSPARQGGRNNQPQHF. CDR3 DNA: TGTGCCAGCAGCCCGGCTCGCCAGGGGGGAAGAAACAATCAGCCCCAGCATTTT.

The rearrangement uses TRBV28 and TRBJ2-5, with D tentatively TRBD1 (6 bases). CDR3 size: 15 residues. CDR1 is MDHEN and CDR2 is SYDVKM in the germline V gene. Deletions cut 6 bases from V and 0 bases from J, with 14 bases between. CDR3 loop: CASRPQGTYQETQYF. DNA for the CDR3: TGTGCCAGCAGGCCGCAGGGGACGTACCAAGAGACCCAGTACTTC. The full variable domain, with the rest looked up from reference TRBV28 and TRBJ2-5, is DVKVTQSSRYLVKRTGEKVFLECVQDMDHENMFWYRQDPGLGLRLIYFSYDVKMKEKGDIPEGYSVSREKKERFSLILESASTNQTSMYLCASRPQGTYQETQYFGPGTRLLVL.

The CDR3 region has the DNA TGCGCCAGCAGCTTGGATGGGGACAGTGCTACCGGGGAGCTGTTTTTT. It codes for CASSLDGDSATGELFF. The V gene is TRBV5-1, the J gene TRBJ2-2; TRBD1 aligns across 7 bases. This CDR3 contains 16 residues. Per the germline V gene, CDR1 is SGHRS and CDR2 is YFSETQ. The V gene end was trimmed by 0 bases and the J gene end by 5 bases; junction bases not matched to a gene: 7.

The CDR3 region is CASSLAGARYQETQYF. CDR3 coding DNA: TGTGCCAGCAGCCTAGCGGGGGCCAGGTACCAAGAGACCCAGTACTTC. The J gene is TRBJ2-5, the V gene TRBV2, with 10 bases matching TRBD2. CDR1 and CDR2 (germline): SNHLY, FYNNEI. After removal of 6 bases from V and 0 bases from J, the junction contained 7 bases not matched to a gene. This CDR3 has 16 amino acids.

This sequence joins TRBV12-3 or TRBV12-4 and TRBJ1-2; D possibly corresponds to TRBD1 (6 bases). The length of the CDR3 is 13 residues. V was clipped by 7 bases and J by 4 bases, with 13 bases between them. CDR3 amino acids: CASKGGLLYGYTF. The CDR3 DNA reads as TGTGCCAGCAAGGGGGGGCTCCTCTATGGCTACACCTTC.

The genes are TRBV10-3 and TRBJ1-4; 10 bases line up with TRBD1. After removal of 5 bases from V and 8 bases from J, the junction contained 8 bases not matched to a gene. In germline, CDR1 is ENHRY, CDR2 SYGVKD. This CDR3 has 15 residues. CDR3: CAISPEGQGKEKLFF. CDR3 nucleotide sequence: TGTGCCATCAGTCCCGAGGGACAGGGGAAAGAAAAACTGTTTTTT.

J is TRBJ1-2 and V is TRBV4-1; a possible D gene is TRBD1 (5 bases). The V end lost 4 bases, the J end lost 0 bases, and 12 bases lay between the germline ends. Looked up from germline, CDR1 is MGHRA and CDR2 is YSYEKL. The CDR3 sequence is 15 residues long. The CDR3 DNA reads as TGCGCCAGCAGCCCTCAGCAGGGTTCTAACTATGGCTACACCTTC. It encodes CASSPQQGSNYGYTF.

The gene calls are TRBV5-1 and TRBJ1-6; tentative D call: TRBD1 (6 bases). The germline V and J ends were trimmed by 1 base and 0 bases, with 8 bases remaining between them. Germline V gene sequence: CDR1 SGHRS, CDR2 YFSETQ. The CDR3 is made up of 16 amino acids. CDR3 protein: CASSLTRGSYNSPLHF. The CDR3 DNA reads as TGCGCCAGCAGCTTGACCAGGGGCTCCTATAATTCACCCCTCCACTTT.

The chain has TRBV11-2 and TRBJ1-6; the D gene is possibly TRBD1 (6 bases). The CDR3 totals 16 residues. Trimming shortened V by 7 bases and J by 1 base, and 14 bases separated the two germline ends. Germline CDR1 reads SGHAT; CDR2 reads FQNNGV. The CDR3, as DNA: TGTGCCAGCACCTTGAGGGGGAATTCCTATAATTCACCCCTCCACTTT. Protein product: CASTLRGNSYNSPLHF.

This chain's CDR3 is CASRPRTGSSYEQYF. CDR3 coding DNA: TGTGCCAGCAGACCACGGACAGGGTCTTCCTACGAGCAGTACTTC. The chain has TRBV2 and TRBJ2-7; TRBD1 aligns across 8 bases. The ends lost 6 bases at V and 1 base at J; junction bases unmatched: 8. CDR3 length equals 15 residues. The V gene's germline CDR1 is SNHLY and CDR2 FYNNEI.

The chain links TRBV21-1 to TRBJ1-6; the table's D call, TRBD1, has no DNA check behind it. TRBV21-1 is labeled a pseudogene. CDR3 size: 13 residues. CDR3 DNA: TGTGCCAGCAGCCGGACAGAGGATTCACCCCTCCACTTT. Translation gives CASSRTEDSPLHF.

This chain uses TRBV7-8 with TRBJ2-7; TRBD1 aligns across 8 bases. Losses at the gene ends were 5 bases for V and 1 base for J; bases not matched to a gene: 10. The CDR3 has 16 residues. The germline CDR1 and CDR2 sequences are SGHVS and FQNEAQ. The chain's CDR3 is CASSHGQGSPSYEQYF. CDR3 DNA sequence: TGTGCCAGCAGCCACGGACAGGGCTCCCCTTCCTACGAGCAGTACTTC. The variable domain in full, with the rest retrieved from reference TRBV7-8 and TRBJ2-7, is GAGVSQSPRYKVAKRGQDVALRCDPISGHVSLFWYQQALGQGPEFLTYFQNEAQLDKSGLPSDRFFAERPEGSVSTLKIQRTQQEDSAVYLCASSHGQGSPSYEQYFGPGTRLTVT.

CDR3 loop: CASSLFAGGEETQYF. The CDR3 DNA sequence: TGTGCCAGCAGCTTATTCGCAGGCGGGGAGGAGACCCAGTACTTC. The genes are TRBV11-2 and TRBJ2-5; tentative D call: TRBD2 (6 bases). The V end was cut by 2 bases, the J end by 5 bases, with 15 bases between. CDR3 length: 15 amino acids. The germline gives CDR1 SGHAT, CDR2 FQNNGV.

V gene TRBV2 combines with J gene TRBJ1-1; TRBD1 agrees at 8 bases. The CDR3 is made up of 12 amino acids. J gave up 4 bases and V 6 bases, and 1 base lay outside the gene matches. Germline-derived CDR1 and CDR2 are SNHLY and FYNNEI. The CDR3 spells CASRTGGTEAFF. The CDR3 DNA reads TGTGCCAGCAGAACAGGGGGCACTGAAGCTTTCTTT.

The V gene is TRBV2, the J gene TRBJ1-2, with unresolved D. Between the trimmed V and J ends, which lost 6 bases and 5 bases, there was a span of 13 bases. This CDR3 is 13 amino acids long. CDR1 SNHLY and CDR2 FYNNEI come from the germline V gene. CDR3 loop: CASSPSEWYGYTF. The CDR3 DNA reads TGTGCCAGCAGCCCGAGTGAGTGGTATGGCTACACCTTC.

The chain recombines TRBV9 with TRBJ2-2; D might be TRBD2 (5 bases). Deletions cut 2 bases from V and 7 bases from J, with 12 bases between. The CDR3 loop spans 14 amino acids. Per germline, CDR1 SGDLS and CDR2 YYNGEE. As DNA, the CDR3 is TGTGCCAGCAGCGTTCGGCTAGCCGGCGGGGAGCTGTTTTTT. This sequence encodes CASSVRLAGGELFF.

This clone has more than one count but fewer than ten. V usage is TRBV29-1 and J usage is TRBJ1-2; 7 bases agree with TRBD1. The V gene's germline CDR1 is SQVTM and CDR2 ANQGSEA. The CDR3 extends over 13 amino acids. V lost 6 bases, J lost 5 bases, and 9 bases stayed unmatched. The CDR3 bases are TGCAGCGTCGCAACCGGGACAGAGTATGGCTACACCTTC. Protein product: CSVATGTEYGYTF.

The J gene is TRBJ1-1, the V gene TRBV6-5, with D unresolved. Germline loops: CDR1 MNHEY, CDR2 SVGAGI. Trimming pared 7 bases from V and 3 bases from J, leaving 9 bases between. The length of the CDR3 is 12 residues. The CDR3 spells CASNAGYTEAFF. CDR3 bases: TGTGCCAGCAACGCAGGCTACACTGAAGCTTTCTTT.

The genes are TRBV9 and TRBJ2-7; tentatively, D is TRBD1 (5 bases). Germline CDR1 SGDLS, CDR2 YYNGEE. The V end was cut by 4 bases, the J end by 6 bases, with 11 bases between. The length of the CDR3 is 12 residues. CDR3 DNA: TGTGCCAGCAGCCCAGGCCAGGGCGAGCAGTACTTC. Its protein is CASSPGQGEQYF.

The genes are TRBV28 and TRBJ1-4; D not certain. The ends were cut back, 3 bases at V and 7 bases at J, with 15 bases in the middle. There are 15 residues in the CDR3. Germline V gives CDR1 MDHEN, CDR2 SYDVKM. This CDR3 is CASSLVMGSSEKLFF. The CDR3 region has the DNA TGTGCCAGCAGTTTGGTCATGGGCAGCAGTGAAAAACTGTTTTTT.

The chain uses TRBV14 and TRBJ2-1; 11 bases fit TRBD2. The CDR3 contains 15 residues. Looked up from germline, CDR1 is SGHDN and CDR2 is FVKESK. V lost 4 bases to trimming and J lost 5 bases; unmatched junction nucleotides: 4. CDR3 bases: TGTGCCAGCAGCCCTCGACTAGCGGGACACAATGAGCAGTTCTTC. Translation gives CASSPRLAGHNEQFF.

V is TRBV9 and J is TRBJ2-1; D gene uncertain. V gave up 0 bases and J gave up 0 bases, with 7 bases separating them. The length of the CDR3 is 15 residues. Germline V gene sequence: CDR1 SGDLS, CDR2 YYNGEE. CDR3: CASSVETGSYNEQFF. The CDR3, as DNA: TGTGCCAGCAGCGTAGAGACGGGCTCCTACAATGAGCAGTTCTTC.

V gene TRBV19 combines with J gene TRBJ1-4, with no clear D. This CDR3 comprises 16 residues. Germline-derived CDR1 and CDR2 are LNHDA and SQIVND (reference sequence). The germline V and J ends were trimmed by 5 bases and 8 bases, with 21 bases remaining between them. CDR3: CASSDVPGSFREKLFF. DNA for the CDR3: TGTGCCAGTAGTGACGTACCGGGATCGTTTCGGGAAAAACTGTTTTTT.

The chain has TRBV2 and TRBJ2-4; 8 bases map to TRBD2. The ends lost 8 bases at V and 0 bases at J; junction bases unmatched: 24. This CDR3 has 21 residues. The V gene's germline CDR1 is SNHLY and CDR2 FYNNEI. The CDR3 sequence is CASLGGDGGAGLAGAKNIQYF. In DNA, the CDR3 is TGTGCCAGCTTGGGGGGGGACGGGGGAGCCGGCCTAGCGGGAGCCAAAAACATTCAGTACTTC.

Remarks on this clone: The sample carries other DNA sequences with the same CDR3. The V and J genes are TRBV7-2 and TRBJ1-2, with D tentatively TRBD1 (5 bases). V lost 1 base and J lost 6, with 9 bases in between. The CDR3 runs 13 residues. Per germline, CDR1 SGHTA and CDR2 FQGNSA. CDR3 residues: CASSLGVRDGYTF. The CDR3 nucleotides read TGTGCCAGCAGCTTAGGAGTCAGGGATGGCTACACCTTC.